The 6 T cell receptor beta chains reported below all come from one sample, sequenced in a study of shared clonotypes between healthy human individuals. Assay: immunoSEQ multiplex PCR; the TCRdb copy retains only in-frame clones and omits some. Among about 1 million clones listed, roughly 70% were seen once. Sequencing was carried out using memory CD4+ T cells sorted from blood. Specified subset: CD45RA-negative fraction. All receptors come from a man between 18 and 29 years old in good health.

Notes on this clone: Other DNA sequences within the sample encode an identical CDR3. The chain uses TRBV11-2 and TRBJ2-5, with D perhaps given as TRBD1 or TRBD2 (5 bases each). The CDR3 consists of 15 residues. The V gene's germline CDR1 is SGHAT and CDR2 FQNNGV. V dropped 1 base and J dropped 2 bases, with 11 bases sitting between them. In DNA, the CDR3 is TGTGCCAGCAGCTTAGGGGGGACCCCACAAGAGACCCAGTACTTC. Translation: CASSLGGTPQETQYF.

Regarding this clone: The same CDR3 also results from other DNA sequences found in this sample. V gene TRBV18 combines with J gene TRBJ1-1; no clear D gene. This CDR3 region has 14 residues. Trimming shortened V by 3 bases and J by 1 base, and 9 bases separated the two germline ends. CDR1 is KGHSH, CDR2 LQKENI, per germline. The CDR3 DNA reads TGTGCCAGCTCACCGGGCCCAGGGAACACTGAAGCTTTCTTT. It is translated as CASSPGPGNTEAFF.

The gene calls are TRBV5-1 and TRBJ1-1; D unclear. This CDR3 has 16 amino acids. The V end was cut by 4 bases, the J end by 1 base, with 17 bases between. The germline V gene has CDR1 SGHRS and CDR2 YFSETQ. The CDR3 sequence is CASSLTPLERNTEAFF. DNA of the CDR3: TGCGCCAGCAGCCTAACTCCCTTGGAACGGAACACTGAAGCTTTCTTT.

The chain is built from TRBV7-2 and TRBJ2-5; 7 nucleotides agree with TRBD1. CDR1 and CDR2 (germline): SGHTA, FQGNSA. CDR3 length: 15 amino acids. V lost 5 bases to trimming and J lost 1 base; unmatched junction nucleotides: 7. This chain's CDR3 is CASSPPHRGQETQYF. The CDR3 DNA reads TGTGCCAGCAGCCCCCCCCACAGGGGCCAAGAGACCCAGTACTTC. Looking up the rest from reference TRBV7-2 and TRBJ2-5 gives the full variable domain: GAGVSQSPSNKVTEKGKDVELRCDPISGHTALYWYRQSLGQGLEFLIYFQGNSAPDKSGLPSDRFSAERTGGSVSTLTIQRTQQEDSAVYLCASSPPHRGQETQYFGPGTRLLVL.

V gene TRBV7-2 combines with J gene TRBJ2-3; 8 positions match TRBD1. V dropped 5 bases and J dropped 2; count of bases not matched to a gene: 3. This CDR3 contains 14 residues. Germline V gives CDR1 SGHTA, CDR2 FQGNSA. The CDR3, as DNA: TGTGCCAGCAGCCCCCAGGGGGCCACAGATACGCAGTATTTT. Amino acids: CASSPQGATDTQYF.

The CDR3 sequence: CASTISGNSWTEAFF. The CDR3 DNA sequence: TGTGCCAGTACCATATCCGGGAACTCGTGGACTGAAGCTTTCTTT. The chain employs TRBV19 and TRBJ1-1; D call uncertain. Germline V gene data show CDR1 as LNHDA and CDR2 as SQIVND (reference sequence). V lost 7 bases and J lost 5, with 20 bases in between. There are 15 residues in the CDR3. Supplemented by reference TRBV19 and TRBJ1-1, the full variable domain reads DGGITQSPKYLFRKEGQNVTLSCEQNLNHDAMYWYRQDPGQGLRLIYYSQIVNDFQKGDIAEGYSVSREKKESFPLTVTSAQKNPTAFYLCASTISGNSWTEAFFGQGTRLTVV.